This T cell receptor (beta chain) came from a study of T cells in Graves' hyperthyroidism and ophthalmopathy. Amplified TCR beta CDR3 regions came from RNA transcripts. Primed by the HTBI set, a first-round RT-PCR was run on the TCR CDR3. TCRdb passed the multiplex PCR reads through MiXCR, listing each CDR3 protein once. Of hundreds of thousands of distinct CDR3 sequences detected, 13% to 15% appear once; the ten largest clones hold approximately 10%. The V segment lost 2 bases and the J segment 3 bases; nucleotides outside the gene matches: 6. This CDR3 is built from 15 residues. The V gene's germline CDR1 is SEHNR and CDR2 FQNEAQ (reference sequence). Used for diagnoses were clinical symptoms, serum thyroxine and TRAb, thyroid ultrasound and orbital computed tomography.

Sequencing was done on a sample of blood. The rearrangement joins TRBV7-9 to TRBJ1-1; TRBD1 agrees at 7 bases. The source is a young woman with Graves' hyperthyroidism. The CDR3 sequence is CASSLPGQPYTEAFF. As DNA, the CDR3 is TGTGCCAGCAGCTTACCGGGACAGCCCTACACTGAAGCTTTCTTT.